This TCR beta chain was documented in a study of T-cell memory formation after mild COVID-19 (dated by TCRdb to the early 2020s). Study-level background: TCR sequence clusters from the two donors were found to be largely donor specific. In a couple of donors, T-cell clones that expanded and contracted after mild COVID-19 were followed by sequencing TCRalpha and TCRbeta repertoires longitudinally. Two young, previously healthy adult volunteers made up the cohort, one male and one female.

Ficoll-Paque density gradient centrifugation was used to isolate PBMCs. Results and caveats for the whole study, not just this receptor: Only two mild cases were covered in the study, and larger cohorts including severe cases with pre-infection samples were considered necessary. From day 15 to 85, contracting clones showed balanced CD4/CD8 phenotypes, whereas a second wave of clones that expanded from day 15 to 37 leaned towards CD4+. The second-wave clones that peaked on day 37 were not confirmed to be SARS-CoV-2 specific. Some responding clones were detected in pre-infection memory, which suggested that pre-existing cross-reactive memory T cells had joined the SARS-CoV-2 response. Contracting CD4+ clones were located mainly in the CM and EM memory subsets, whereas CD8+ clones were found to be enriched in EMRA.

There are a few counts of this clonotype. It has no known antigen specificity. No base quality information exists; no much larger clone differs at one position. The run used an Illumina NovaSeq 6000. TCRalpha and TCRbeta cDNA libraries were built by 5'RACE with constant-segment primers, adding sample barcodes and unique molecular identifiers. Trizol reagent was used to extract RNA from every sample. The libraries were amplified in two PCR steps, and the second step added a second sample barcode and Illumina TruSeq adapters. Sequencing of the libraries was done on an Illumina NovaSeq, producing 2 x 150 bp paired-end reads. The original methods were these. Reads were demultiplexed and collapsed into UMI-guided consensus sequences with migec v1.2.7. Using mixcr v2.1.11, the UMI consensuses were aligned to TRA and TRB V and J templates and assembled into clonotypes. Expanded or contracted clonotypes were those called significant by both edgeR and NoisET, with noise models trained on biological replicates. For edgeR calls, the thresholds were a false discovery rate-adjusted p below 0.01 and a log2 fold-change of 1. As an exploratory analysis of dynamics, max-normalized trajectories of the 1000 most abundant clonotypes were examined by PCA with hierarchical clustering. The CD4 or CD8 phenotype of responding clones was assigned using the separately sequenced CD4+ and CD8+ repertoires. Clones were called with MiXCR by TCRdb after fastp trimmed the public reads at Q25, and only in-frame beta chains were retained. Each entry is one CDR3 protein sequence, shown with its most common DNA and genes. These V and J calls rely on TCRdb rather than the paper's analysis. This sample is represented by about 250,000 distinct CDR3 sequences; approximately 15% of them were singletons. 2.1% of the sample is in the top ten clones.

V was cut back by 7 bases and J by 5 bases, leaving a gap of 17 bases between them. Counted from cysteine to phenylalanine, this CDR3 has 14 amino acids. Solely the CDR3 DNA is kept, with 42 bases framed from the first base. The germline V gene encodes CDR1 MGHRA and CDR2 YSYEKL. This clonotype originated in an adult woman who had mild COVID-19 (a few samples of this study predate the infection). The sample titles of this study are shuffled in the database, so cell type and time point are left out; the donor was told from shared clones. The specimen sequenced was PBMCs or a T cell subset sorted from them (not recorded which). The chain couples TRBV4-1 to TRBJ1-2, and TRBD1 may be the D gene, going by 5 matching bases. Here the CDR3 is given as CASTGTFSGYGYTF. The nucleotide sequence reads TGCGCCAGCACCGGGACGTTCTCTGGTTATGGCTACACCTTC.